The 18 T cell receptor beta chains below were found in one sample sequenced in a study of blood T cells in healthy people across ages. For the second PCR, which ran for 7 to 11 cycles, a sample-barcoded 5' primer and a J-beta primer mix were used. TCRdb recomputed calls from the 5' RACE reads with MiXCR, one row per CDR3 protein. This table has about 1,600,000 distinct CDR3 sequences, approximately 40% appearing once. Material for sequencing was blood. Source of these receptors: a woman younger than 30 in good health.

Only one count was recorded for this clonotype. This chain uses TRBV28 with TRBJ2-2; D uncertain. CDR3 size: 14 residues. Between the trimmed V and J ends, which lost 10 bases and 2 bases, there was a span of 14 bases. Germline V gene lookup returns CDR1 MDHEN and CDR2 SYDVKM. The CDR3 reads CATRAPVNTGELFF. In DNA form, the CDR3 reads TGTGCCACCCGGGCGCCAGTTAACACCGGGGAGCTGTTTTTT.

J is TRBJ2-6 and V is TRBV4-1; no definite D call. This CDR3 is 14 amino acids long. The germline gives CDR1 MGHRA, CDR2 YSYEKL. Between the trimmed V and J ends, which lost 6 bases and 12 bases, there was a span of 18 bases. The CDR3 is CASRPPGQQSVLTF. The CDR3 DNA reads as TGCGCCAGCAGACCCCCCGGCCAGCAATCCGTCCTGACTTTC.

Of note for this clonotype: Its ends do not fully match the called genes, so a read error is possible. J is TRBJ2-1 and V is TRBV7-9, with TRBD1 matching 10 bases. CDR3 length equals 15 residues. Per germline, CDR1 SEHNR and CDR2 FQNEAQ (reference sequence). The CDR3 DNA is TGTGCCGGCAGGAAGACAGGGGGCACCGTAAATGAGCAGTTCTTC. It yields the protein CAGRKTGGTVNEQFF.

This clonotype was seen only a few times. The chain uses TRBV12-3 or TRBV12-4 and TRBJ2-7, with a weak D call TRBD2 (7 bases). Trimming took off 5 bases at V and 1 base at J, with 18 bases between the two ends. The CDR3 totals 16 residues. The CDR3 coding sequence is TGTGCCAGCAGTCCGAGGGGAGGGGGGGGGTCCTACGAGCAGTACTTC. Its protein is CASSPRGGGGSYEQYF.

This clonotype was found many times. This sequence joins TRBV11-2 and TRBJ1-1; no firm D call. The CDR3 runs 11 residues. Germline assignment: CDR1 SGHAT and CDR2 FQNNGV. V lost 8 bases, J lost 1 base, and 5 bases lay in between. CDR3 DNA sequence: TGTGCCAGCGGGGAGAACACTGAAGCTTTCTTT. This gives the protein CASGENTEAFF.

The chain employs TRBV12-5 and TRBJ1-1; D gene uncertain. Trimming left V 1 base short and J 4 bases short, with 16 bases between. Germline loops: CDR1 LGHNT, CDR2 FRNRAP. The CDR3 covers 16 residues. The CDR3 sequence is CASGLGLTVGTTEAFF. CDR3 DNA sequence: TGTGCTAGTGGTTTGGGCCTTACGGTGGGAACCACTGAAGCTTTCTTT.

This clonotype was seen ten or more times. The chain is built from TRBV2 and TRBJ2-1; 7 bases line up with TRBD2. J lost 1 base, V lost 1 base, and 4 bases had no gene match. Germline CDR1 is SNHLY and CDR2 is FYNNEI. This CDR3 contains 16 residues. CDR3 amino acids: CASSEESGKSYNEQFF. As DNA, the CDR3 is TGTGCCAGCAGTGAAGAGAGCGGGAAGTCCTACAATGAGCAGTTCTTC.

This clonotype appeared a few times. This sequence joins TRBV29-1 and TRBJ2-1, with 7 bases lining up with TRBD2. The assigned J gene may be wrong: the sequence end matches TRBJ2-7 better. Germline-derived CDR1 and CDR2 are SQVTM and ANQGSEA. The CDR3 runs 21 residues. The CDR3 nucleotides read TGCAGCGTTAGAAGGAGTGAGGTGTTGGGGGGGATAATGGGGTCCTACAATGAGCAGTACTTC. It codes for CSVRRSEVLGGIMGSYNEQYF.

This clonotype was detected a few times. CDR3 protein: CANLSETQYF. CDR3 bases: TGTGCCAACCTGTCGGAGACCCAGTACTTC. This chain links TRBV24-1 with TRBJ2-5, with D hard to call. Between the trimmed V and J ends, which lost 11 bases and 5 bases, there was a span of 8 bases. Germline-derived CDR1 and CDR2 are KGHDR and SFDVKD. The CDR3 contains 10 residues.

V and J are TRBV10-3 and TRBJ2-5; 7 bases match TRBD2. CDR3 length: 14 amino acids. The junction had 7 bases not matched to a gene; V was cut back by 6 bases and J by 3 bases. The germline CDR1 and CDR2 sequences are ENHRY and SYGVKD. CDR3 sequence reads: CAIRLGLLEETQYF. CDR3 DNA: TGTGCCATCAGGTTGGGACTACTCGAAGAGACCCAGTACTTC.

This clonotype was found a few times. The gene calls are TRBV11-1 and TRBJ2-3; D is perhaps TRBD2 (6 bases). Germline V CDR1 and CDR2: SGHAT, FQDESV (reference sequence). This CDR3 region has 17 residues. V shed 4 bases and J shed 0 bases, with 17 bases lying between them. The CDR3 DNA reads as TGTGCCAGCAGCTCCCCTGGGGCTAGCGTTAGCACAGATACGCAGTATTTT. Residues: CASSSPGASVSTDTQYF.

This clonotype was observed a few times. The J gene is TRBJ1-2, the V gene TRBV25-1; no clear D gene. There are 14 residues in the CDR3. Trimming shortened V by 3 bases and J by 8 bases, and 16 bases separated the two germline ends. Germline V gives CDR1 MGHDK, CDR2 SYGVNS. This chain's CDR3 is CASSEIRDADGYTF. In DNA form, the CDR3 reads TGTGCCAGCAGTGAGATCCGAGACGCAGACGGCTACACCTTC.

The V and J genes are TRBV5-1 and TRBJ1-1; D gene unclear. Germline-derived CDR1 and CDR2 are SGHRS and YFSETQ. The CDR3 is 14 residues long. V lost 4 bases, J lost 5 bases, and 15 bases lay in between. The CDR3 reads CASSENPSGTEAFF. The CDR3, as DNA: TGCGCCAGCAGCGAAAATCCCTCGGGGACTGAAGCTTTCTTT.

The chain joins TRBV2 to TRBJ2-3, with 10 nucleotides matching TRBD2. Germline loops: CDR1 SNHLY, CDR2 FYNNEI. V lost 5 bases and J lost 11; bases outside the gene matches: 4. The CDR3 is made up of 12 amino acids. CDR3 sequence (DNA): TGTGCCAGCAGTCCATCTAGCGGGGGGCAGTATTTT. It encodes CASSPSSGGQYF.

J is TRBJ1-4 and V is TRBV25-1; the match to TRBD1 covers 7 bases. The CDR3 loop spans 16 amino acids. CDR1 is MGHDK and CDR2 is SYGVNS in the germline V gene. The V and J ends lost 4 bases and 5 bases, in that order; junction bases with no gene match: 10. CDR3 sequence reads: CASSARRDSKNEKLFF. CDR3 nucleotides: TGTGCCAGCAGTGCCCGCCGGGACAGCAAGAATGAAAAACTGTTTTTT.

Details on this clonotype: A much larger clone is a single base away; this may be a read error. The chain is built from TRBV6-6 and TRBJ2-3; the D is unclear. Germline V gene data show CDR1 as MNHNY and CDR2 as SVGAGI (reference sequence). This CDR3 has 13 amino acids. Trimming took off 6 bases at V and 2 bases at J, with 9 bases between the two ends. CDR3 nucleotide sequence: TGTGCCAGCAGCCCCGCCTACACAGATACGCAGTATTTT. It codes for CASSPAYTDTQYF.

The chain employs TRBV20-1 and TRBJ2-4; no reliable D call. The last part of the DNA fits TRBJ2-7 better; the J call may be wrong. Germline assignment: CDR1 DFQATT and CDR2 SNEGSKA (reference sequence). CDR3 length: 15 amino acids. CDR3 in amino acids: CSARDRGPTTCEQYF. Written as DNA, the CDR3 is TGCAGTGCTAGAGATCGTGGGCCTACGACCTGCGAGCAGTACTTC.

The chain carries TRBV11-2 and TRBJ2-5; no clear D. Trimming removed 0 bases at V and 2 bases at J, with 10 bases between. Germline V gene lookup returns CDR1 SGHAT and CDR2 FQNNGV. The CDR3 runs to 15 residues. CDR3 protein: CASSLDRSRQETQYF. The CDR3 DNA is TGTGCCAGCAGCTTAGATCGGAGCAGGCAAGAGACCCAGTACTTC.